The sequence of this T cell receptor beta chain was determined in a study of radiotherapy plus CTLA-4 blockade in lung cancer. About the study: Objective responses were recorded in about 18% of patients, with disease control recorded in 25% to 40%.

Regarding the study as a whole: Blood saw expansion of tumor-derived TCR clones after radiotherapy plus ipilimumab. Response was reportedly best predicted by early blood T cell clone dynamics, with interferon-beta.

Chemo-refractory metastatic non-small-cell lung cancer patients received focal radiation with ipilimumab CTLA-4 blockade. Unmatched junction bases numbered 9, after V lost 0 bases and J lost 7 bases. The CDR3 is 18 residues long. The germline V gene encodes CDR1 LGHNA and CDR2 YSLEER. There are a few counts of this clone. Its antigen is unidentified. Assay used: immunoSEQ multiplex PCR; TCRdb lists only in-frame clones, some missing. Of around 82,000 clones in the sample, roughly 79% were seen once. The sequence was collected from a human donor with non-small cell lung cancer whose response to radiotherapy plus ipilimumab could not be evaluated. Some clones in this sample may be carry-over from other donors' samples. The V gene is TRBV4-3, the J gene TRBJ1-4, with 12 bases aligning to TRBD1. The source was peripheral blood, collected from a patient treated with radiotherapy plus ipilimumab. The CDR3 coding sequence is TGCGCCAGCAGCCAAGATTCCGGGACAGGGGGCCTAAGTGAAAAACTGTTTTTT. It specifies CASSQDSGTGGLSEKLFF.